This TCR beta chain was captured in a study of control samples from healthy donors and cancer patients. V lost 4 bases, J lost 6 bases, and 13 bases lay in between. The CDR3 consists of 13 residues. Germline CDR1 reads SGHNT; CDR2 reads YYREEE (reference sequence). Data came from immunoSEQ multiplex PCR; TCRdb stores just in-frame clones and leaves some out. This sample has around 120,000 clones; more than 75% occur once, and the top ten carry about 2.1%. The sequenced material came from blood. This sequence originates from a woman in her seventies in good health. The V and J genes are TRBV5-4 and TRBJ1-1; D remains unclear. CDR3 in DNA: TGTGCCAGCAGCCCACAAAGCCGGCCTGAAGCTTTCTTT. It encodes CASSPQSRPEAFF.